This is a list of T cell receptor beta chains from one sample in a study of metastatic and nonmetastatic thyroid tumors. TCRdb re-analyzed the PCR reads using MiXCR. Of about 92,000 clones in the sample, 14% to 15% were seen once. The sequenced sample consisted of blood. The receptors were sampled from a female donor with papillary thyroid cancer or a benign thyroid nodule (not recorded which). Some clones in this sample may be carry-over from other donors' samples. Each CDR3 is given with its conserved first and last residue. Each record gives: J gene, D gene, V gene, clone size, CDR3 protein, CDR3 DNA. The D gene is left open where the match is weak. Clone size appears in some rows only: once, few, many, or a class for an expanded clone.

>TRBJ2-1|TRBD1|TRBV9|many
CASSVRDRGDNEQFF
TGTGCCAGCAGCGTAAGAGACAGGGGGGACAATGAGCAGTTCTTC
>TRBJ2-3|TRBD2|TRBV6-1|many
CASSELAGGADTQYF
TGTGCCAGCAGTGAACTAGCGGGGGGGGCAGATACGCAGTATTTT
>TRBJ2-3|TRBD1|TRBV12-3/TRBV12-4|many
CASSTDRADTQYF
TGTGCCAGCAGCACGGACAGGGCAGATACGCAGTATTTT
>TRBJ2-3|-|TRBV10-2|-
CASSESPVGRATTDTQYF
TGCGCCAGCAGTGAGTCACCGGTTGGCAGGGCAACCACAGATACGCAGTATTTT
>TRBJ1-5|-|TRBV19|many
CASRKGEGGNQPQHF
TGTGCCAGTAGAAAGGGGGAGGGAGGCAATCAGCCCCAGCATTTT
>TRBJ2-1|TRBD2|TRBV6-2/TRBV6-3|-
CASSPRIAGGLNEHFF
TGTGCCAGCAGTCCCCGTATAGCGGGGGGCCTCAATGAGCATTTCTTC
>TRBJ2-2|TRBD1|TRBV11-3|many
CASSLTGGAGTGELFF
TGTGCCAGCAGCTTGACAGGGGGCGCCGGAACCGGGGAGCTGTTTTTT
>TRBJ1-1|-|TRBV4-1|-
CASSQVVQGNTEAFF
TGCGCCAGCAGCCAAGTGGTACAGGGGAACACTGAAGCTTTCTTT
>TRBJ2-7|TRBD1|TRBV6-1|few
CASSKLDRVGRTYEQYF
TGTGCCAGCAGCAAACTTGACAGGGTTGGGCGGACCTACGAGCAGTACTTC
>TRBJ2-1|TRBD2|TRBV4-1|many
CASSQEASGSYNEQFF
TGCGCCAGCAGCCAAGAGGCTAGCGGGTCCTACAATGAGCAGTTCTTC